Each of the 3 T cell receptor beta chains below was sequenced from the same sample in a study of regulatory T cells in long-lasting Graves disease. Time point indicated: newly diagnosed GD, antithyroid drugs for less than 3 months. The authors made the TCR library using RNA they extracted from PBMCs. Investigators prepared the TCR beta libraries by applying iRepertoire HTBI primers and Arm-PCR of CDR3 regions. TCRdb analysed the multiplex PCR reads with MiXCR anew, one entry per CDR3 protein. The top ten hold 20% to 25% of the sample, which has fewer than 550,000 distinct CDR3 sequences, less than 20% seen once. The same sample was also studied in work on T cells in Graves' hyperthyroidism and ophthalmopathy.

Sequencing was performed on peripheral blood mononuclear cells (PBMCs), taken at new diagnosis, from a patient treated with antithyroid drugs. The receptors stem from a woman younger than 35 with Graves disease.

This clonotype was observed a single time. The V gene is TRBV20-1, the J gene TRBJ1-6; TRBD1 might be the D (6 bases). The germline CDR1 and CDR2 sequences are DFQATT and SNEGSKA (reference sequence). This CDR3 is 15 amino acids long. The V end was cut by 1 base, the J end by 7 bases, with 14 bases between. The CDR3 loop is CSARVDSVPNSPLHF. The CDR3 nucleotides read TGCAGTGCTAGAGTGGACAGCGTACCGAATTCACCCCTCCACTTT.

The V gene is TRBV5-1, the J gene TRBJ2-4; no clear D gene. Trimming took 0 bases from V and 4 from J, leaving 8 bases between them. CDR1 is SGHRS, CDR2 YFSETQ, per germline. The CDR3 has 14 amino acids. The CDR3 reads CASSLEHQKNIQYF. CDR3 nucleotides: TGCGCCAGCAGCTTGGAGCACCAGAAAAACATTCAGTACTTC.

A remark on this clonotype: A much larger clone lies a single base off, so this may be a read error. V usage is TRBV28 and J usage is TRBJ2-7; 7 bases agree with TRBD2. The CDR3 extends over 13 amino acids. Germline V gene lookup returns CDR1 MDHEN and CDR2 SYDVKM. Trimming took 4 bases from V and 5 from J; bases not matched to a gene: 5. The CDR3 is CASSSGGVDEQYF. DNA of the CDR3: TGTGCCAGCAGTTCGGGGGGAGTCGACGAGCAGTACTTC.